This T cell receptor (beta chain) was found in a study of shared clonotypes between healthy human individuals. About the study: There were three CD4 naive, three CD4 memory, two CD8 naive and one CD8 memory plates per donor.

Naive CD8 populations comprised CD45RO-negative cells positively selected for CCR7, excluding terminally differentiated effector memory CD45RA+ cells. Caucasian adults living in Nashville, Tennessee, provided all samples. The length of the CDR3 is 15 residues. Trimming removed 2 bases from V and 4 bases from J, with 14 bases in between. CDR1 is SGHRS, CDR2 YFSETQ, per germline. TCRdb's table, derived via immunoSEQ multiplex PCR, lists solely in-frame clones and lacks some. The sample includes roughly 810,000 clones, about 96% seen only once; the top ten take less than 0.25%. The sequence derives from a man aged 25-40 years in good health. The sequencing input was naive CD8+ T cells sorted from blood. The chain is built from TRBV5-1 and TRBJ2-3, with D possibly being TRBD2 (6 bases). DNA of the CDR3: TGCGCCAGCAGCTTCGAACGGGAGATGGCAGATACGCAGTATTTT. This gives the protein CASSFEREMADTQYF.